This T cell receptor beta chain stems from a study of blood T cells in healthy people across ages. Study-level findings and limits: Estimates drawn from one million T cells were deemed to understate diversity. Both naive CD4+ cell counts and diversity were greater in long-lived donors than in aged donors. PBMCs went unsorted, and a conclusive naive versus antigen-experienced comparison was therefore prevented.

This clonotype turned up a few times. The antigen is not known. This CDR3 region has 14 residues. V lost 5 bases to trimming and J lost 7 bases, with 15 bases between them. Looked up from germline, CDR1 is SGHTA and CDR2 is FQGNSA. The second PCR ran about 6 to 11 cycles with a sample-barcoded 5' primer and J-beta primers. TCRdb reprocessed the 5' RACE reads via MiXCR and lists one record per CDR3 protein. In the table there are more than 1.4 million distinct CDR3 sequences, about 43% of which are singletons. The specimen was blood. This chain connects TRBV7-2 to TRBJ2-4; no clear D gene. The origin of this receptor is a woman aged 18-29 years in good health. The CDR3 region is CASSLSRASNIQYF. Written as DNA, the CDR3 is TGTGCCAGCAGCCTCTCCAGAGCTAGTAACATTCAGTACTTC.